This is a list of T cell receptor beta chains from one sample in a study of blood T cell repertoires in COVID-19. The data were produced by immunoSEQ multiplex PCR, yet TCRdb's version contains in-frame clones alone and is incomplete. The profile shows about 150,000 clones, around 85% of them singletons. The sequencing sample was made of peripheral blood. The receptors stem from a woman aged 55-75 years with acute or convalescent COVID-19. CDR3s include the opening cysteine and the closing phenylalanine or tryptophan. Fields, in order: J gene, V gene, clone size, D gene, CDR3 protein, CDR3 DNA. A D gene is named only where the DNA matches it firmly. Expanded clones get a size class; other rows say once, few or many, or leave the size out.

j_call: TRBJ1-5
v_call: TRBV6-5
clone_size: NA
d_call: NA
cdr3_aa: CASSRTGSGNQPQHF
cdr3_nt: TGTGCCAGCAGCCGAACAGGGTCTGGCAATCAGCCCCAGCATTTT

j_call: TRBJ1-2
v_call: TRBV3-1/TRBV3-2
clone_size: NA
d_call: NA
cdr3_aa: CASSHGGQGYGYTF
cdr3_nt: TGTGCCAGCAGCCACGGGGGGCAGGGCTATGGCTACACCTTC

j_call: TRBJ2-3
v_call: TRBV19
clone_size: NA
d_call: NA
cdr3_aa: CASSIGGDTQYF
cdr3_nt: TGTGCCAGTAGTATCGGTGGAGATACGCAGTATTTT

j_call: TRBJ1-1
v_call: TRBV3-1/TRBV3-2
clone_size: once
d_call: NA
cdr3_aa: CASSPTENTEAFF
cdr3_nt: TGTGCCAGCAGCCCAACAGAGAACACTGAAGCTTTCTTT

j_call: TRBJ2-3
v_call: TRBV12-3/TRBV12-4
clone_size: NA
d_call: NA
cdr3_aa: CASSLQVNTQYF
cdr3_nt: TGTGCCAGCAGCCTACAGGTGAATACGCAGTATTTT

j_call: TRBJ1-3
v_call: TRBV11-2
clone_size: NA
d_call: NA
cdr3_aa: CASSLHRGNTIYF
cdr3_nt: TGTGCCAGCAGCTTGCACAGGGGAAACACCATATATTTT

j_call: TRBJ1-6
v_call: TRBV7-3
clone_size: NA
d_call: TRBD1
cdr3_aa: CASSLAGQGSPLHF
cdr3_nt: TGTGCCAGCAGCTTAGCTGGACAGGGTTCACCCCTCCACTTT

j_call: TRBJ1-1
v_call: TRBV6-1
clone_size: NA
d_call: NA
cdr3_aa: CASSEAITAMNTEAFF
cdr3_nt: TGTGCCAGCAGTGAAGCCATCACAGCCATGAACACTGAAGCTTTCTTT

j_call: TRBJ1-1
v_call: TRBV7-9
clone_size: NA
d_call: NA
cdr3_aa: CASSPRTLNTEAFF
cdr3_nt: TGTGCCAGCAGCCCGCGGACTCTGAACACTGAAGCTTTCTTT

j_call: TRBJ1-6
v_call: TRBV5-5
clone_size: NA
d_call: NA
cdr3_aa: CASSPVGSGTRSYNSPLHF
cdr3_nt: TGTGCCAGCAGCCCTGTAGGATCCGGGACACGGTCCTATAATTCACCCCTCCACTTT

j_call: TRBJ2-5
v_call: TRBV3-1/TRBV3-2
clone_size: NA
d_call: TRBD2
cdr3_aa: CASSLLAGGDQETQYF
cdr3_nt: TGTGCCAGCAGCCTATTGGCGGGGGGGGACCAAGAGACCCAGTACTTC

j_call: TRBJ1-3
v_call: TRBV4-2
clone_size: NA
d_call: TRBD1
cdr3_aa: CASSQVTRQGRNTIYF
cdr3_nt: TGTGCCAGCAGCCAAGTAACGCGACAGGGCCGAAACACCATATATTTT

j_call: TRBJ2-7
v_call: TRBV7-2
clone_size: NA
d_call: NA
cdr3_aa: CASSLYRGYAYEQYF
cdr3_nt: TGTGCCAGCAGCTTATACCGGGGATACGCCTACGAGCAGTACTTC

j_call: TRBJ2-5
v_call: TRBV25-1
clone_size: NA
d_call: TRBD2
cdr3_aa: CASSALGRGGPLETQYF
cdr3_nt: TGTGCCAGCAGTGCCCTAGGTCGCGGGGGGCCGTTGGAGACCCAGTACTTC

j_call: TRBJ2-7
v_call: TRBV5-1
clone_size: NA
d_call: NA
cdr3_aa: CASSLPHITLRDDYEQYF
cdr3_nt: TGCGCCAGCAGCTTGCCCCATATAACTCTAAGAGATGACTACGAGCAGTACTTC

j_call: TRBJ1-1
v_call: TRBV7-6
clone_size: NA
d_call: NA
cdr3_aa: CASSPSRYKNTEAFF
cdr3_nt: TGTGCCAGCAGCCCCTCGAGGTACAAGAACACTGAAGCTTTCTTT

j_call: TRBJ2-5
v_call: TRBV2
clone_size: NA
d_call: TRBD2
cdr3_aa: CASTSGEYQETQYF
cdr3_nt: TGTGCCAGCACTAGCGGGGAATACCAAGAGACCCAGTACTTC

j_call: TRBJ1-2
v_call: TRBV15
clone_size: NA
d_call: NA
cdr3_aa: CATSREAGNDANGYTF
cdr3_nt: TGTGCCACCAGCAGAGAGGCGGGTAACGATGCGAATGGCTACACCTTC

j_call: TRBJ1-4
v_call: TRBV18
clone_size: once
d_call: TRBD1
cdr3_aa: CASSPLGGADEKLFF
cdr3_nt: TGTGCCAGCTCACCTCTAGGGGGCGCGGATGAAAAACTGTTTTTT

j_call: TRBJ1-5
v_call: TRBV29-1
clone_size: once
d_call: TRBD1
cdr3_aa: CSVADRGQDQPQHF
cdr3_nt: TGCAGCGTTGCCGACAGGGGCCAGGATCAGCCCCAGCATTTT

j_call: TRBJ1-5
v_call: TRBV19
clone_size: few
d_call: NA
cdr3_aa: CASMRDRSQHF
cdr3_nt: TGTGCCAGTATGAGGGATCGGTCCCAGCATTTT

j_call: TRBJ1-2
v_call: TRBV3-1/TRBV3-2
clone_size: NA
d_call: NA
cdr3_aa: CASSDTRTALYGYTF
cdr3_nt: TGTGCCAGCAGTGATACCCGGACAGCTTTGTATGGCTACACCTTC

j_call: TRBJ1-1
v_call: TRBV3-1/TRBV3-2
clone_size: NA
d_call: NA
cdr3_aa: CASSPRDTLNTEAFF
cdr3_nt: TGTGCCAGCAGCCCTCGGGACACCTTGAACACTGAAGCTTTCTTT

j_call: TRBJ2-1
v_call: TRBV14
clone_size: NA
d_call: TRBD2
cdr3_aa: CASSQTPGLAWYNEQFF
cdr3_nt: TGTGCCAGCAGCCAAACACCGGGACTAGCGTGGTACAATGAGCAGTTCTTC

j_call: TRBJ1-1
v_call: TRBV25-1
clone_size: NA
d_call: NA
cdr3_aa: CASTSGLMNTEAFF
cdr3_nt: TGTGCCAGCACCTCAGGACTGATGAACACTGAAGCTTTCTTT

j_call: TRBJ2-1
v_call: TRBV30
clone_size: NA
d_call: NA
cdr3_aa: CACKAGGKYRGFEQFF
cdr3_nt: TGTGCCTGTAAGGCGGGGGGAAAGTACAGGGGTTTTGAGCAGTTCTTC

j_call: TRBJ2-3
v_call: TRBV6-5
clone_size: NA
d_call: NA
cdr3_aa: CASSYSRVVTDTQYF
cdr3_nt: TGTGCCAGCAGTTACTCGAGGGTAGTCACAGATACGCAGTATTTT

j_call: TRBJ1-2
v_call: TRBV4-1
clone_size: NA
d_call: TRBD1
cdr3_aa: CASSQDGGQGARGYTF
cdr3_nt: TGCGCCAGCAGCCAAGACGGAGGACAGGGGGCACGGGGCTACACCTTC

j_call: TRBJ1-1
v_call: TRBV6-5
clone_size: NA
d_call: TRBD1
cdr3_aa: CASSRGQGVEAFF
cdr3_nt: TGTGCCAGCAGCCGGGGACAGGGAGTAGAAGCTTTCTTT

j_call: TRBJ1-2
v_call: TRBV5-6
clone_size: NA
d_call: NA
cdr3_aa: CASSLLSGGPYGYTF
cdr3_nt: TGTGCCAGCAGCTTACTATCGGGGGGCCCCTATGGCTACACCTTC

j_call: TRBJ2-1
v_call: TRBV7-9
clone_size: few
d_call: NA
cdr3_aa: CASSQRTGSYNEQFF
cdr3_nt: TGTGCCAGCAGCCAAAGAACGGGGTCATACAATGAGCAGTTCTTC

j_call: TRBJ1-2
v_call: TRBV19
clone_size: NA
d_call: NA
cdr3_aa: CASSIGAGGYTF
cdr3_nt: TGTGCCAGTAGTATAGGGGCCGGCGGCTACACCTTC

j_call: TRBJ1-1
v_call: TRBV5-1
clone_size: once
d_call: NA
cdr3_aa: CASSSQGNTEAFF
cdr3_nt: TGCGCCAGCAGCTCACAGGGAAATACTGAAGCTTTCTTT

j_call: TRBJ1-1
v_call: TRBV5-4
clone_size: NA
d_call: NA
cdr3_aa: CASSLRHGGEAFF
cdr3_nt: TGTGCCAGCAGCCTACGACACGGGGGTGAAGCTTTCTTT

j_call: TRBJ2-7
v_call: TRBV12-3/TRBV12-4
clone_size: many
d_call: TRBD1
cdr3_aa: CASSRGLNEQYF
cdr3_nt: TGTGCCAGCAGCAGGGGGCTGAACGAGCAGTACTTC

j_call: TRBJ2-3
v_call: TRBV6-6
clone_size: NA
d_call: TRBD1
cdr3_aa: CASSLQDRVADTQYF
cdr3_nt: TGTGCCAGCAGCCTTCAGGACAGGGTGGCAGATACGCAGTATTTT

j_call: TRBJ1-2
v_call: TRBV9
clone_size: NA
d_call: TRBD1
cdr3_aa: CASSVGTGLRNYGYTF
cdr3_nt: TGTGCCAGCAGCGTAGGGACAGGGTTAAGGAACTATGGCTACACCTTC

j_call: TRBJ2-1
v_call: TRBV6-5
clone_size: NA
d_call: TRBD2
cdr3_aa: CASSPLTSGGNEQFF
cdr3_nt: TGTGCCAGCAGCCCACTAACTAGCGGGGGAAATGAGCAGTTCTTC

j_call: TRBJ1-2
v_call: TRBV20-1
clone_size: once
d_call: NA
cdr3_aa: CSASWRQNYGYTF
cdr3_nt: TGCAGTGCTAGTTGGCGACAGAACTATGGCTACACCTTC

j_call: TRBJ1-2
v_call: TRBV6-5
clone_size: NA
d_call: TRBD1
cdr3_aa: CASTMDRGRGSGYTF
cdr3_nt: TGTGCCAGCACTATGGACAGGGGTAGGGGAAGTGGCTACACCTTC

j_call: TRBJ1-1
v_call: TRBV14
clone_size: NA
d_call: TRBD1
cdr3_aa: CASSPPTGANTEAFF
cdr3_nt: TGTGCCAGCAGCCCCCCGACAGGGGCGAACACTGAAGCTTTCTTT

j_call: TRBJ1-4
v_call: TRBV5-1
clone_size: NA
d_call: NA
cdr3_aa: CASSLVGGGNEKLFF
cdr3_nt: TGCGCCAGCAGCTTGGTCGGTGGTGGTAATGAAAAACTGTTTTTT